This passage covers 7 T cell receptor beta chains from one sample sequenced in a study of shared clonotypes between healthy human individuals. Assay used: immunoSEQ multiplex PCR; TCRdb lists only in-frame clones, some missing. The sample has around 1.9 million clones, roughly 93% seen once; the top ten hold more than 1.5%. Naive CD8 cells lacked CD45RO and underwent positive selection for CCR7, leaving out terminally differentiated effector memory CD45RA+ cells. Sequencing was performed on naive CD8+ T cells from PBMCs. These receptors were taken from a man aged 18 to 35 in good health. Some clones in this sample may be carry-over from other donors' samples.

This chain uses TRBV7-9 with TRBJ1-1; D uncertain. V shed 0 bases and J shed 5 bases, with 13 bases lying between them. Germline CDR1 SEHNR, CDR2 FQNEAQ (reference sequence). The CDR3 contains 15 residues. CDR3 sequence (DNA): TGTGCCAGCAGCTTAGCGCTAACCGGGTTGACTGAAGCTTTCTTT. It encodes CASSLALTGLTEAFF. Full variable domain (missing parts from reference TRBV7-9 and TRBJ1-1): DTGVSQNPRHKITKRGQNVTFRCDPISEHNRLYWYRQTLGQGPEFLTYFQNEAQLEKSRLLSDRFSAERPKGSFSTLEIQRTEQGDSAMYLCASSLALTGLTEAFFGQGTRLTVV.

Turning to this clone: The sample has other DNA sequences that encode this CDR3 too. Here the CDR3 DNA reads TGTGCCAGCAGCAGGACAGGGGGTTCCTACGAGCAGTACTTC. Translation: CASSRTGGSYEQYF. The J gene is TRBJ2-7, the V gene TRBV28; TRBD1 aligns across 10 bases. Germline trimming cut 6 bases from V and 1 base from J; bases unmatched to any gene: 3. Germline assignment: CDR1 MDHEN and CDR2 SYDVKM. This CDR3 has 14 amino acids.

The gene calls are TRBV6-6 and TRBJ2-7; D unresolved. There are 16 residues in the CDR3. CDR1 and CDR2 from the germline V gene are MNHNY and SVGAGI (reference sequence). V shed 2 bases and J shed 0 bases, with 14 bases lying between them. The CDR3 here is CASSYSLSRYSYEQYF. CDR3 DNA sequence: TGTGCCAGCAGTTACAGTCTCTCCAGATACTCCTACGAGCAGTACTTC.

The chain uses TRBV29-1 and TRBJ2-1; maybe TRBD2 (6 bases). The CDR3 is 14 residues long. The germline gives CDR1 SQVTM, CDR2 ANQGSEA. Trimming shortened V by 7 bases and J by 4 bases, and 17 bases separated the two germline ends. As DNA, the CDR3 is TGCAGCGCCGGGTTCGGGAGTACTTACAATGAGCAGTTCTTC. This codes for CSAGFGSTYNEQFF.

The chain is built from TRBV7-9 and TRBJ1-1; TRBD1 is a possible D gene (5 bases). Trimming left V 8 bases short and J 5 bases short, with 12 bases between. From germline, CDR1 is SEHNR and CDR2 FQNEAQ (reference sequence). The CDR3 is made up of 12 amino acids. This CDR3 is CASGGWGTEAFF. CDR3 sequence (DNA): TGTGCCAGCGGGGGGTGGGGAACTGAAGCTTTCTTT.

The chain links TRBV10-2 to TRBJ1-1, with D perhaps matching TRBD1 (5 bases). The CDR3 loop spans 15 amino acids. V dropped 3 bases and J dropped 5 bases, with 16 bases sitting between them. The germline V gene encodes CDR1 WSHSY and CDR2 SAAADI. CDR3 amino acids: CASSDRRGVRTEAFF. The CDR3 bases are TGCGCCAGCAGTGATAGGAGGGGTGTAAGGACTGAAGCTTTCTTT.

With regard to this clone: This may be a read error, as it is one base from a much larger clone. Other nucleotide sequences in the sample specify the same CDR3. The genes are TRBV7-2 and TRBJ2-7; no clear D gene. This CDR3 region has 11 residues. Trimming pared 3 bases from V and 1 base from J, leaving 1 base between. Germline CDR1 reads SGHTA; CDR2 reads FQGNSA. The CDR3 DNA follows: TGTGCCAGCAGCTTGTCCTACGAGCAGTACTTC. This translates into CASSLSYEQYF. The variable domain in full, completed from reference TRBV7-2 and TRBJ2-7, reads GAGVSQSPSNKVTEKGKDVELRCDPISGHTALYWYRQSLGQGLEFLIYFQGNSAPDKSGLPSDRFSAERTGGSVSTLTIQRTQQEDSAVYLCASSLSYEQYFGPGTRLTVT.